These T cell receptor beta chains were read from a single sample in a study of radiotherapy plus CTLA-4 blockade in lung cancer. Measured with immunoSEQ multiplex PCR; TCRdb has only the in-frame clones, and not every one. The repertoire holds about 85,000 clones, with approximately 84% as singletons. Here the sequenced sample was peripheral blood, taken from a patient treated with radiotherapy plus ipilimumab. The receptors stem from a human donor with non-small cell lung cancer who had a partial response to radiotherapy plus ipilimumab. The CDR3 runs from the conserved cysteine through the conserved F or W. D genes are given only for firm matches. Size is stated for part of the rows, as once, few or many counts, or as a class when the clone is expanded.

TRBV18	TRBJ2-7	TRBD1	.	CASSPGDRLGEQYF	TGTGCCAGCTCACCCGGGGACAGGCTGGGCGAGCAGTACTTC
TRBV6-5	TRBJ1-1	.	.	CASRRHLNTEAFF	TGTGCCAGCAGACGACACCTGAACACTGAAGCTTTCTTT
TRBV4-2	TRBJ2-5	.	.	CASSHPKDSSPAQYF	TGTGCCAGCAGCCACCCCAAGGACTCGTCACCCGCCCAGTACTTC
TRBV19	TRBJ1-4	TRBD1	few	CASSTDRDEKLFF	TGTGCCAGTAGTACGGACAGGGATGAAAAACTGTTTTTT
TRBV7-2	TRBJ2-3	.	.	CASSPIATRRLTDTQYF	TGTGCCAGCAGCCCAATCGCGACTAGAAGACTCACAGATACGCAGTATTTT
TRBV5-1	TRBJ1-2	.	once	CASSSSQPGNGYTF	TGCGCCAGCAGCTCGTCCCAGCCAGGCAATGGCTACACCTTC
TRBV29-1	TRBJ1-3	.	.	CSVQDGNTIYF	TGCAGCGTACAGGATGGAAACACCATATATTTT
TRBV14	TRBJ1-5	.	.	CASSRDSDRGQPQHF	TGTGCCAGCAGCCGTGACAGCGATAGAGGTCAGCCCCAGCATTTT
TRBV10-2	TRBJ2-7	.	.	CASMESNSREQYF	TGCGCCAGCATGGAGTCGAACTCCAGGGAGCAGTACTTC
TRBV25-1	TRBJ2-3	TRBD2	.	CASSERFGRGTDTQYF	TGTGCCAGCAGTGAAAGGTTCGGGAGGGGTACAGATACGCAGTATTTT
TRBV7-8	TRBJ2-1	TRBD1	.	CASSPVTGGNEQFF	TGTGCCAGCAGCCCAGTGACAGGGGGCAATGAGCAGTTCTTC
TRBV6-5	TRBJ1-6	TRBD1	.	CASREGALNSPLHF	TGTGCCAGCCGAGAGGGGGCGTTGAATTCACCCCTCCACTTT
TRBV30	TRBJ1-3	.	.	CAWSVKGVGNTIYF	TGTGCCTGGAGTGTTAAGGGGGTTGGAAACACCATATATTTT
TRBV19	TRBJ2-1	TRBD2	.	CASSIGRASGNEQFF	TGTGCCAGTAGTATAGGCCGGGCTAGCGGGAATGAGCAGTTCTTC
TRBV7-2	TRBJ2-2	TRBD2	.	CASSILAGGTGELFF	TGTGCCAGCAGCATTCTAGCGGGGGGCACCGGGGAGCTGTTTTTT
TRBV19	TRBJ2-5	.	.	CASSGGAGNQETQYF	TGTGCCAGTAGCGGCGGGGCCGGGAACCAAGAGACCCAGTACTTC
TRBV9	TRBJ1-4	TRBD1	.	CASSILTGAGEKLFF	TGTGCCAGCAGCATATTGACAGGGGCTGGTGAAAAACTGTTTTTT
TRBV7-2	TRBJ2-6	TRBD1	.	CASSLAPGQVSSGANVLTF	TGTGCCAGCAGCTTAGCGCCGGGACAGGTTTCCTCTGGGGCCAACGTCCTGACTTTC
TRBV19	TRBJ2-7	TRBD1	few	CASSIRTGETYEQYF	TGTGCCAGTAGTATAAGGACAGGGGAGACCTACGAGCAGTACTTC
TRBV19	TRBJ1-6	.	.	CASSIGWSRNSPLHF	TGTGCCAGTAGTATAGGTTGGAGCAGAAATTCACCCCTCCACTTT
TRBV7-9	TRBJ2-3	TRBD2	few	CASSPTTSGSDTQYF	TGTGCCAGCAGCCCTACGACTAGCGGGAGTGATACGCAGTATTTT
TRBV7-9	TRBJ1-1	TRBD1	.	CASSSTGGGGNTEAFF	TGTGCCAGCAGCTCGACAGGGGGTGGGGGGAACACTGAAGCTTTCTTT
TRBV29-1	TRBJ1-5	.	.	CSVGTSVSQPQHF	TGCAGCGTTGGGACATCGGTGAGTCAGCCCCAGCATTTT
TRBV6-1	TRBJ1-1	.	.	CASSVSGANTEAFF	TGTGCCAGCAGTGTCTCGGGAGCGAACACTGAAGCTTTCTTT
TRBV7-2	TRBJ1-3	.	.	CASSLGTSGNTIYF	TGTGCCAGCAGCCTAGGGACAAGTGGAAACACCATATATTTT
TRBV28	TRBJ2-5	.	.	CASRRREQPLTQYF	TGTGCCAGCCGAAGGCGGGAACAGCCTCTAACCCAGTACTTC
TRBV7-9	TRBJ2-2	TRBD2	.	CASSLGISGLNTGELFF	TGTGCCAGCAGCTTAGGTATTAGCGGGTTGAACACCGGGGAGCTGTTTTTT
TRBV5-1	TRBJ2-7	TRBD2	.	CASSLVSGSSYEQYF	TGCGCCAGCAGCTTGGTGAGCGGGAGCTCCTACGAGCAGTACTTC
TRBV7-2	TRBJ1-5	.	.	CASSLIRGRNQPQHF	TGTGCCAGCAGCTTAATCCGAGGTCGCAATCAGCCCCAGCATTTT
TRBV28	TRBJ1-1	TRBD1	.	CASRAGQGGGTEAFF	TGTGCCAGCAGGGCGGGACAGGGGGGAGGCACTGAAGCTTTCTTT
TRBV14	TRBJ1-3	.	.	CASSPSRVTIYF	TGTGCCAGCAGCCCCAGTCGTGTCACCATATATTTT
TRBV5-1	TRBJ1-6	TRBD1	.	CASREMGTANSPLHF	TGCGCCAGCAGGGAGATGGGGACAGCGAATTCACCCCTCCACTTT
TRBV19	TRBJ2-6	TRBD1	once	CASSSPGQGAGANVLTF	TGTGCCAGTAGTTCCCCGGGACAGGGTGCCGGGGCCAACGTCCTGACTTTC
TRBV5-1	TRBJ1-1	.	.	CASSLGGGSLLF	TGCGCCAGCAGCTTGGGGGGAGGCAGTCTTCTTTTT
TRBV12-2	TRBJ1-3	.	.	CASRLRDRVMRISGGTIYF	TGTGCAAGTCGCTTACGGGACAGGGTGATGAGAATCTCTGGGGGCACCATATATTTT
TRBV13	TRBJ1-3	.	.	CASSGNRVSGNTIYF	TGTGCCAGCAGCGGAAACAGGGTATCCGGAAACACCATATATTTT
TRBV18	TRBJ1-5	.	.	CASSPPGGSNQPQHF	TGTGCCAGCTCACCACCAGGGGGAAGCAATCAGCCCCAGCATTTT
TRBV5-1	TRBJ1-2	.	.	CASSPGGTEYGYTF	TGCGCCAGCTCACCCGGCGGGACGGAGTATGGCTACACCTTC
TRBV5-1	TRBJ1-1	.	.	CASSLAAGGNTEAFF	TGCGCCAGCAGCTTGGCGGCAGGTGGGAACACTGAAGCTTTCTTT
TRBV28	TRBJ1-2	.	few	CASNLGGGYTF	TGTGCCAGCAACTTGGGGGGTGGCTACACCTTC
TRBV18	TRBJ2-5	TRBD1	.	CASSPRTGGGETQYF	TGTGCCAGCTCACCACGCACAGGGGGCGGTGAGACCCAGTACTTC
TRBV28	TRBJ1-2	.	.	CATKGGYGYTF	TGTGCCACCAAGGGGGGGTATGGCTACACCTTC
TRBV6-5	TRBJ1-5	TRBD1	.	CASSRTGYSNQPQHF	TGTGCCAGCAGCCGGACAGGGTATAGCAATCAGCCCCAGCATTTT
TRBV7-2	TRBJ1-1	.	.	CASSSDRNTEAFF	TGTGCCAGCAGCTCCGACAGGAACACTGAAGCTTTCTTT
TRBV7-8	TRBJ1-5	.	.	CASSAREGDQPQHF	TGTGCCAGCAGCGCAAGAGAGGGGGATCAGCCCCAGCATTTT
TRBV28	TRBJ2-2	TRBD2	once	CASQSGTSDFPRRGELFF	TGTGCCAGTCAATCCGGGACTAGCGATTTCCCCCGACGCGGGGAGCTGTTTTTT
TRBV4-1	TRBJ2-5	TRBD2	.	CASSQAGGLAGGQETQYF	TGCGCCAGCAGCCAAGCGGGTGGACTAGCGGGAGGTCAAGAGACCCAGTACTTC
TRBV7-9	TRBJ1-2	TRBD1	.	CATPRSGGYYGYTF	TGTGCCACCCCGCGGTCAGGGGGTTACTATGGCTACACCTTC